This T cell receptor (beta chain) was retrieved from a study of preoperative IRX-2 immunotherapy in early breast cancer. V was shortened by 7 bases and J by 10 bases, with 23 bases between the two germline ends. This CDR3 region has 15 residues. Per the germline V gene, CDR1 is MNHGY and CDR2 is SAAAGT. TCRdb keeps only in-frame clones here, not all; method: immunoSEQ multiplex PCR. The repertoire holds approximately 31,000 clones, just under 90% seen once, with less than 2% in the top ten. Treatment reported: preoperative locoregional IRX-2 cytokine immunotherapy. The sequenced sample was tumor tissue, obtained after IRX-2 immunotherapy. This sequence joins TRBV6-8 and TRBJ2-1, with D perhaps matching TRBD1 or TRBD2 (5 bases each). The sequence was obtained from a human donor with breast cancer. Here the CDR3 reads CASTPGGGPVAEQFF. DNA for the CDR3: TGTGCCAGCACTCCGGGTGGGGGACCGGTCGCGGAGCAGTTCTTC.